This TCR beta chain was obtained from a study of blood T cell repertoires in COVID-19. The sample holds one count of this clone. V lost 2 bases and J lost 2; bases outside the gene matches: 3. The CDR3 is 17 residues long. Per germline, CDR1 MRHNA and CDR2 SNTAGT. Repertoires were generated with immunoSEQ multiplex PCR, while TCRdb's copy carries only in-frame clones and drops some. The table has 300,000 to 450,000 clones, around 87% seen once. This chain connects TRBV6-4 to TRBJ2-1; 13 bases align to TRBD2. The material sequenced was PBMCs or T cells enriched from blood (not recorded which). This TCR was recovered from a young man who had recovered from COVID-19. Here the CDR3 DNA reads TGTGCCAGCAGTGACCCGGGACTAGCGGGGACCTACAATGAGCAGTTCTTC. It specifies CASSDPGLAGTYNEQFF.